Each of the 9 T cell receptor beta chains below was sequenced from the same sample in a study of T-cell memory formation after mild COVID-19 (dated by TCRdb to the early 2020s). The protocol used for the library was 5' RACE. The run used an Illumina NovaSeq 6000. TCRdb trimmed the raw reads at Q25, called clones with MiXCR and kept productive beta chains. Identical CDR3 proteins give one entry, which carries the most common genes and DNA. In all, the sample holds 260,000 or so distinct CDR3 sequences, and 16% of those were seen once. The ten biggest clones cover 22% of the sample. Sequencing was carried out using PBMCs or a T cell subset sorted from them (not recorded which). The receptors stem from a man aged 18 to 30 who had mild COVID-19 (a few samples of this study predate the infection). The sample titles of this study are shuffled in the database, so cell type and time point are left out; the donor was told from shared clones.

This clonotype has more than one count but fewer than ten. One end of the junction is discordant with germline, which a read error may explain. This sequence joins TRBV7-7 and TRBJ2-5; no definite D call. Germline assignment: CDR1 SSHAT and CDR2 FNYEAQ (reference sequence). The length of the CDR3 is 14 residues. The CDR3 sequence: CASSFSPRQETQYF. The CDR3, as DNA: TGTGCTAGCAGCTTTTCACCGCGACAAGAGACCCAGTACTTC.

This clonotype has a handful of counts. The V and J genes are TRBV5-1 and TRBJ1-2; D is unresolved. Per germline, CDR1 SGHRS and CDR2 YFSETQ. CDR3 length: 12 amino acids. V was cut by 1 base and J by 8 bases, with 9 bases left in between. The CDR3 nucleotides are TGCGCCAGCAGCTTGAACAAGAGAGGCTACACCTTC. This translates into CASSLNKRGYTF.

This clonotype appeared many times. The chain recombines TRBV12-3 or TRBV12-4 with TRBJ2-7, with 8 nucleotides matching TRBD1. Unmatched junction bases numbered 8, after V lost 4 bases and J lost 3 bases. This CDR3 is 15 amino acids long. DNA for the CDR3: TGTGCCAGCAGTTCGCGACAGGGGAAACGCTACGAGCAGTACTTC. It yields the protein CASSSRQGKRYEQYF.

This sequence joins TRBV12-5 and TRBJ1-1; TRBD1 aligns across 8 bases. CDR1 is LGHNT, CDR2 FRNRAP, per germline. CDR3 length: 14 residues. The J segment lost 6 bases and the V segment lost 1 base, leaving 4 bases of the junction unmatched. The CDR3 spells CASGLGRGLAEAFF. In DNA form, the CDR3 reads TGTGCTAGTGGTTTGGGCAGGGGGCTGGCTGAAGCTTTCTTT.

This clonotype was recorded many times. This chain joins TRBV9 and TRBJ2-1; tentatively, D is TRBD2 (6 bases). CDR3 size: 16 residues. The V and J ends lost 0 bases and 0 bases respectively, with 10 bases between them. Germline V gene data show CDR1 as SGDLS and CDR2 as YYNGEE. The CDR3 DNA reads TGTGCCAGCAGCGTAGATGGGGGGAGCTCCTACAATGAGCAGTTCTTC. This gives the protein CASSVDGGSSYNEQFF. Together with reference TRBV9 and TRBJ2-1, the CDR3 gives the full variable domain: DSGVTQTPKHLITATGQRVTLRCSPRSGDLSVYWYQQSLDQGLQFLIQYYNGEERAKGNILERFSAQQFPDLHSELNLSSLELGDSALYFCASSVDGGSSYNEQFFGPGTRLTVL.

This clonotype occurred a few times. The J gene is TRBJ2-7, the V gene TRBV27; D ambiguous. The CDR3 extends over 14 amino acids. From germline, CDR1 is MNHEY and CDR2 SMNVEV (reference sequence). The V gene lost 3 bases and the J gene lost 5 bases, with 14 bases spanning the gap. CDR3 sequence reads: CASSFLGSSDEQYF. The CDR3 bases are TGTGCCAGCAGTTTTCTCGGAAGCTCGGACGAGCAGTACTTC.

The rearrangement links TRBV6-2 or TRBV6-3 to TRBJ1-1; no firm D call. The CDR3 has 16 residues. V was shortened by 0 bases and J by 1 base, with 12 bases between the two germline ends. Germline values: CDR1 MNHEY, CDR2 SVGEGT. The CDR3 sequence is CASSYSWGSENTEAFF. In DNA form, the CDR3 reads TGTGCCAGCAGTTACTCCTGGGGATCGGAGAACACTGAAGCTTTCTTT.

The rearrangement joins TRBV20-1 to TRBJ1-3, with a possible D match to TRBD1 (6 bases). V was cut by 5 bases and J by 2 bases, with 13 bases left in between. The germline V gene has CDR1 DFQATT and CDR2 SNEGSKA (reference sequence). The CDR3 is 14 residues long. This CDR3 is CSAGKQGAGNTIYF. The CDR3 DNA follows: TGCAGTGCTGGCAAACAGGGAGCTGGAAACACCATATATTTT.

The CDR3 here is CASSYSGPLSSYEQYF. The CDR3 nucleotides are TGTGCCAGCAGTTACTCGGGCCCTCTAAGCTCCTACGAGCAGTACTTC. The chain is built from TRBV6-5 and TRBJ2-7; D not resolved. Trimming left V 0 bases short and J 0 bases short, with 12 bases between. Germline V gene lookup returns CDR1 MNHEY and CDR2 SVGAGI. This CDR3 is built from 16 residues.